The sequence of this T cell receptor beta chain was determined in a study of cytomegalovirus exposure and HLA in healthy donors. V was pared by 2 bases and J by 5 bases, with 21 bases between. There are 17 residues in the CDR3. The germline V gene has CDR1 MNHNS and CDR2 SASEGT. Researchers ran the PCR with 60 Vbeta and 13 Jbeta primers. The protocol was immunoSEQ multiplex PCR, while the TCRdb copy is restricted to in-frame clones and leaves out a portion. The table records around 140,000 clones, over 60% of them present only once. The V call is TRBV6-1, the J call TRBJ2-5; D may be TRBD1 (6 bases). The source material was PBMCs. The clonotype originates from a woman aged 55-70 years in good health and CMV-seronegative. Here the CDR3 reads CASSEPLQGKRTETQYF. The DNA for the CDR3 is TGTGCCAGCAGTGAACCTCTACAGGGTAAGAGGACGGAGACCCAGTACTTC.